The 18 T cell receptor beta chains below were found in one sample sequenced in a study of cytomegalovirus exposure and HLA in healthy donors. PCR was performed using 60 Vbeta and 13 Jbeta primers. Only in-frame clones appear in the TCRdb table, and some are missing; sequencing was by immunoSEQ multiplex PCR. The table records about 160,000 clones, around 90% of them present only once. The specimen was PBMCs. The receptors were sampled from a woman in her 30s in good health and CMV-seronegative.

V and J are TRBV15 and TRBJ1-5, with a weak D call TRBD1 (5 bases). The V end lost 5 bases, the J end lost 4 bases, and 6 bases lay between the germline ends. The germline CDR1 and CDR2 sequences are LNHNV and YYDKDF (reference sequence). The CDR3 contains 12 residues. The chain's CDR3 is CATSQGNQPQHF. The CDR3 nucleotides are TGTGCCACCAGCCAGGGTAATCAGCCCCAGCATTTT.

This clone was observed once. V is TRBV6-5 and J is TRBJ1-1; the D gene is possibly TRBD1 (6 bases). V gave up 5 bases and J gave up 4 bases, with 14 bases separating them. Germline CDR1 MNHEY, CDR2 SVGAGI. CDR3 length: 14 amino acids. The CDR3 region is CASSEQGWGTEAFF. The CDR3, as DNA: TGTGCCAGCAGTGAACAGGGATGGGGCACTGAAGCTTTCTTT.

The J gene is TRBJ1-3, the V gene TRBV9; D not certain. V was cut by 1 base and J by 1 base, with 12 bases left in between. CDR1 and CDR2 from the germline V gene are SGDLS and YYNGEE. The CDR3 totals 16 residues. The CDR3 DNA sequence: TGTGCCAGCAGCGTAACAACGGGTGGATCTGGAAACACCATATATTTT. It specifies CASSVTTGGSGNTIYF.

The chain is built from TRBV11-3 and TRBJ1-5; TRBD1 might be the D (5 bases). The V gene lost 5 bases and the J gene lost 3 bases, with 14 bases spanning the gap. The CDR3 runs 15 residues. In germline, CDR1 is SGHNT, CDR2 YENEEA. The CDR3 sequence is CASSDRQNLNQPQHF. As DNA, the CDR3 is TGTGCCAGCAGCGACAGACAGAATCTCAATCAGCCCCAGCATTTT.

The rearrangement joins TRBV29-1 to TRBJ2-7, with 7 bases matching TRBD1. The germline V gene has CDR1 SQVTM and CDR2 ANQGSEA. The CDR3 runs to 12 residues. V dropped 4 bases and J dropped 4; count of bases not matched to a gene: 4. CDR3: CSVGQGFYEQYF. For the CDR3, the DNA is TGCAGCGTTGGACAGGGCTTTTACGAGCAGTACTTC.

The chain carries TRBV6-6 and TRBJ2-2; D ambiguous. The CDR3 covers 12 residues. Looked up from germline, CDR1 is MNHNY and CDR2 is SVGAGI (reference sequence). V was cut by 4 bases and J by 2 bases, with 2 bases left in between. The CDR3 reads CASSSNTGELFF. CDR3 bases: TGTGCCAGCAGTTCAAACACCGGGGAGCTGTTTTTT.

The CDR3 DNA reads TGTGCCAGTAGTCGTGGGACTAGCGGGAGGGACTACGAGCAGTACTTC. Its translation: CASSRGTSGRDYEQYF. V usage is TRBV19 and J usage is TRBJ2-7, with 16 bases fitting TRBD2. V was clipped by 5 bases and J by 3 bases; unmatched bases: 4. Germline V lookup: CDR1 LNHDA, CDR2 SQIVND (reference sequence). The CDR3 is made up of 16 amino acids. The whole variable domain, filled in from reference TRBV19 and TRBJ2-7, reads DGGITQSPKYLFRKEGQNVTLSCEQNLNHDAMYWYRQDPGQGLRLIYYSQIVNDFQKGDIAEGYSVSREKKESFPLTVTSAQKNPTAFYLCASSRGTSGRDYEQYFGPGTRLTVT.

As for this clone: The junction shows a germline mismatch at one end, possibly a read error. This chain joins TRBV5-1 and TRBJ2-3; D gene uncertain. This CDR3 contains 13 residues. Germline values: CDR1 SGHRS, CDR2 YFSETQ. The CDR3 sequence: CASASIGTDRQYF. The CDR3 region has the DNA TGCGCCAGCGCGAGTATAGGCACAGATAGGCAGTATTTT. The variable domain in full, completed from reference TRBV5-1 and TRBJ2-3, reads KAGVTQTPRYLIKTRGQQVTLSCSPISGHRSVSWYQQTPGQGLQFLFEYFSETQRNKGNFPGRFSGRQFSNSRSEMNVSTLELGDSALYLCASASIGTDRQYFGPGTRLTVL.

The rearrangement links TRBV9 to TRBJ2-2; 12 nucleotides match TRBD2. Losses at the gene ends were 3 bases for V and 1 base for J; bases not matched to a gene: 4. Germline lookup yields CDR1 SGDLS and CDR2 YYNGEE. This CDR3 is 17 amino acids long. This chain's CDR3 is CASSDPGLAGNTGELFF. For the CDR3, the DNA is TGTGCCAGCAGCGACCCGGGACTAGCGGGGAACACCGGGGAGCTGTTTTTT.

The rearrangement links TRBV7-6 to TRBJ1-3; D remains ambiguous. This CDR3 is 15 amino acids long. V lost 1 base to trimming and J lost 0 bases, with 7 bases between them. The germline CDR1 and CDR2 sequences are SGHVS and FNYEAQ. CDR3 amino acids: CASSLDGSSGNTIYF. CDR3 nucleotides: TGTGCCAGCAGCTTAGACGGGAGCTCTGGAAACACCATATATTTT.

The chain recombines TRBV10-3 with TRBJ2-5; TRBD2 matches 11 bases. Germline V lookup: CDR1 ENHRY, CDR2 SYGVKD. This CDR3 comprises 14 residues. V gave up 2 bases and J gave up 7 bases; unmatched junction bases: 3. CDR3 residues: CAISEGLAGRTQYF. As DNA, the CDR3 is TGTGCCATCAGTGAGGGACTAGCGGGTCGGACCCAGTACTTC.

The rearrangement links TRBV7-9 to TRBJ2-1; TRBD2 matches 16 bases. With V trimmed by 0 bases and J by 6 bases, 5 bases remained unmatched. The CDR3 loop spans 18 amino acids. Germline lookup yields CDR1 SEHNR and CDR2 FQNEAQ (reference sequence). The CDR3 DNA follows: TGTGCCAGCAGCTTAGCGGGGACTAGCGGGAGGGCCCCCAATGAGCAGTTCTTC. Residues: CASSLAGTSGRAPNEQFF. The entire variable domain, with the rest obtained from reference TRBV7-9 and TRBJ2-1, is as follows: DTGVSQNPRHKITKRGQNVTFRCDPISEHNRLYWYRQTLGQGPEFLTYFQNEAQLEKSRLLSDRFSAERPKGSFSTLEIQRTEQGDSAMYLCASSLAGTSGRAPNEQFFGPGTRLTVL.

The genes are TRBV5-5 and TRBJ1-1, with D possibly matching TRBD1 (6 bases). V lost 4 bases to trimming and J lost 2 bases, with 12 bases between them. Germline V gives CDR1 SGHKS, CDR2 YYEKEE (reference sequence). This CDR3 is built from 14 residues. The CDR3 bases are TGTGCCAGCAGCGTACAGGGATTCAACACTGAAGCTTTCTTT. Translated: CASSVQGFNTEAFF.

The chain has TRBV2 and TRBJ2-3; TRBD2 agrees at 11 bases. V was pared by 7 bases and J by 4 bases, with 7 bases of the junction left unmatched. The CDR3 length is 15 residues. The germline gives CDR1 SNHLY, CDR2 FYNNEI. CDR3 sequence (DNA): TGTGCCAGCACCTCACTAGCGGGGGCCTCAGATACGCAGTATTTT. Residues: CASTSLAGASDTQYF.

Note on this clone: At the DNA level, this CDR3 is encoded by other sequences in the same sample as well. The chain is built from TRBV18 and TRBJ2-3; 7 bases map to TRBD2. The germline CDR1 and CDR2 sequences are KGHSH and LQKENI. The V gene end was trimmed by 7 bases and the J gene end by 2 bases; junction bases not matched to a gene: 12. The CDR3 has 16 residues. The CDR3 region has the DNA TGTGCCAGCTTATCTTCTCTAGCGGCGCCCACAGATACGCAGTATTTT. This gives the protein CASLSSLAAPTDTQYF.

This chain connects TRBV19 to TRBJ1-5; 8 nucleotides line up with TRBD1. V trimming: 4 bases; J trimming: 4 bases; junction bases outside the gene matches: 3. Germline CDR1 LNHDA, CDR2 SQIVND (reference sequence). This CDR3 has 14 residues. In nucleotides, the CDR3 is TGTGCCAGTAGTACCGACAGGGGAAATCAGCCCCAGCATTTT. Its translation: CASSTDRGNQPQHF. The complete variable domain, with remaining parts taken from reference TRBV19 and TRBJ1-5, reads DGGITQSPKYLFRKEGQNVTLSCEQNLNHDAMYWYRQDPGQGLRLIYYSQIVNDFQKGDIAEGYSVSREKKESFPLTVTSAQKNPTAFYLCASSTDRGNQPQHFGDGTRLSIL.

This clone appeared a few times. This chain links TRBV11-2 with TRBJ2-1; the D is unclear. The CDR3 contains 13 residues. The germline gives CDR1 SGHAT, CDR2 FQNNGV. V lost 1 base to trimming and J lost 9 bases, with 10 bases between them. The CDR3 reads CASSLGPGAEQFF. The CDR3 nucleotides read TGTGCCAGCAGCTTAGGCCCCGGAGCTGAGCAGTTCTTC. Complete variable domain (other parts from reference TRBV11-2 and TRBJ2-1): EAGVAQSPRYKIIEKRQSVAFWCNPISGHATLYWYQQILGQGPKLLIQFQNNGVVDDSQLPKDRFSAERLKGVDSTLKIQPAKLEDSAVYLCASSLGPGAEQFFGPGTRLTVL.

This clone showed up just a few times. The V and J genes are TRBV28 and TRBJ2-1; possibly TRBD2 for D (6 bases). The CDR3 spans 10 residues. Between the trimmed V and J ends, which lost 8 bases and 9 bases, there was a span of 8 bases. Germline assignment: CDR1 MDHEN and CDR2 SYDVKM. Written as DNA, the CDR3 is TGTGCCAGCGGGCGGGGTGAGCAGTTCTTC. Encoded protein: CASGRGEQFF.